These 24 T cell receptor beta chains originate from one sample sequenced in a study of blood T cells in healthy people across ages (dated by TCRdb to about 2015). The library was built by means of 5' RACE. TCRdb lists the instrument as Illumina HiSeq 2500. A second PCR of about 7 to 12 cycles was run with a J-beta primer mix and a sample-barcoded 5' primer. TCRdb redid the processing of the public reads, applying fastp at Q25 and MiXCR, and retained in-frame beta chains. Each record represents a unique CDR3 protein, reported with the most common genes and DNA among its rows. This sample is represented by fewer than 900,000 distinct CDR3 sequences; about half of them were singletons. The ten largest clones add up to 25% to 35% of the sample. Sequences were obtained from blood. These receptors were taken from a woman aged 55-69 years in good health.

This clonotype was detected ten times or more. This chain connects TRBV20-1 to TRBJ2-7, with 9 bases lining up with TRBD1. The germline CDR1 and CDR2 sequences are DFQATT and SNEGSKA (reference sequence). The CDR3 is 14 amino acids. J lost 2 bases, V lost 5 bases, and 7 bases had no gene match. CDR3 DNA sequence: TGCAGTGCTCTCTCCAGGACAGGGGCCTACGAGCAGTACTTC. It is translated as CSALSRTGAYEQYF.

This chain links TRBV7-9 with TRBJ1-2, with unresolved D. The V end lost 1 base, the J end lost 6 bases, and 15 bases lay between the germline ends. The CDR3 extends over 15 amino acids. Germline assignment: CDR1 SEHNR and CDR2 FQNEAQ (reference sequence). CDR3 coding DNA: TGTGCCAGCAGCTTAGTAGGCAGTTTAGTCCATGGCTACACCTTC. Its protein product is CASSLVGSLVHGYTF.

The chain uses TRBV2 and TRBJ2-6, with 7 bases fitting TRBD2. The length of the CDR3 is 15 residues. The germline CDR1 and CDR2 sequences are SNHLY and FYNNEI. Trimming at V came to 6 bases and at J to 3 bases, leaving 5 bases not matched to a gene. In nucleotides, the CDR3 is TGTGCCAGCAGCGGGCTAGCGGTTGGGGCCAACGTCCTGACTTTC. This gives the protein CASSGLAVGANVLTF.

To note about this clonotype: Its ends do not fully match the called genes, so a read error is possible. The chain employs TRBV29-1 and TRBJ2-5; 9 nucleotides line up with TRBD1. The DNA matches TRBJ2-4 better at its end, which makes the J call doubtful. Looked up from germline, CDR1 is SQVTM and CDR2 is ANQGSEA. The CDR3 has 12 residues. CDR3 loop: CGVSRTGAIQYF. The CDR3 region has the DNA TGCGGCGTTTCGAGGACAGGGGCCATTCAGTACTTC.

The V and J genes are TRBV28 and TRBJ2-1; 8 bases are a match to TRBD2. The CDR3 contains 16 residues. Germline assignment: CDR1 MDHEN and CDR2 SYDVKM. Trimming cost V 6 bases and J 0 bases; bases outside gene matches: 7. CDR3 loop: CASSPLAAHSYNEQFF. Written as DNA, the CDR3 is TGTGCCAGCAGCCCACTAGCGGCCCACTCCTACAATGAGCAGTTCTTC.

V gene TRBV20-1 combines with J gene TRBJ2-1; the D gene is possibly TRBD2 (5 bases). V lost 4 bases and J lost 7, with 14 bases in between. CDR1 and CDR2 (germline): DFQATT, SNEGSKA (reference sequence). This CDR3 comprises 13 residues. CDR3 residues: CSATLAGANEQFF. The CDR3 nucleotides read TGCAGTGCTACCCTAGCTGGAGCGAATGAGCAGTTCTTC.

This chain links TRBV20-1 with TRBJ1-4; D possibly corresponds to TRBD1 (5 bases). The germline V gene encodes CDR1 DFQATT and CDR2 SNEGSKA (reference sequence). Trimming left V 3 bases short and J 8 bases short, with 10 bases between. CDR3 length equals 12 residues. The CDR3 loop is CSASPRGEKLFF. Here the CDR3 DNA reads TGCAGTGCTAGCCCCCGGGGCGAAAAACTGTTTTTT.

As DNA, the CDR3 is TGCAGCGGTATCACAGGGTCTTTGGGTGGCTACACCTTC. This sequence encodes CSGITGSLGGYTF. The chain recombines TRBV29-1 with TRBJ1-2, with a tentative D call TRBD1 (6 bases). V was pared by 7 bases and J by 7 bases, with 19 bases between. CDR3 length: 13 residues. The germline V gene has CDR1 SQVTM and CDR2 ANQGSEA.

The chain couples TRBV6-5 to TRBJ2-4, with 11 bases fitting TRBD1. The assigned J gene may be wrong: the sequence end matches TRBJ2-7 better. The length of the CDR3 is 14 residues. Looked up from germline, CDR1 is MNHEY and CDR2 is SVGAGI. The CDR3 sequence is CASSIGTGGNEQYF. DNA for the CDR3: TGTGCCAGCAGTATTGGGACAGGGGGAAACGAGCAGTACTTC.

The chain links TRBV7-8 to TRBJ2-7; D may correspond to TRBD1 or TRBD2 (5 bases each). The CDR3 runs 15 residues. The V gene lost 5 bases and the J gene lost 2 bases, with 16 bases spanning the gap. Per germline, CDR1 SGHVS and CDR2 FQNEAQ. CDR3 residues: CASSPGRAKAYEQYF. In nucleotides, the CDR3 is TGTGCCAGCAGCCCGGGACGAGCGAAAGCCTACGAGCAGTACTTC.

This clonotype has only one observation. The CDR3 sequence is CAISESLGAPYGYTF. CDR3 DNA sequence: TGTGCCATCAGTGAGTCTCTAGGGGCACCCTATGGCTACACCTTC. The chain is built from TRBV10-3 and TRBJ1-2, with D tentatively TRBD1 (5 bases). Trimming stripped 0 bases from V and 4 bases from J, with 12 bases between. CDR3 size: 15 residues. From germline, CDR1 is ENHRY and CDR2 SYGVKD.

There are a few counts of this clonotype. CDR3 loop: CSARDRDRGDTEAFF. DNA for the CDR3: TGCAGTGCTAGAGACCGGGACAGGGGAGACACTGAAGCTTTCTTT. The chain carries TRBV20-1 and TRBJ1-1; TRBD1 matches 10 bases. V lost 0 bases to trimming and J lost 3 bases; unmatched junction nucleotides: 4. Germline CDR1 is DFQATT and CDR2 is SNEGSKA (reference sequence). The CDR3 is made up of 15 amino acids.

This clonotype was counted a single time. The chain recombines TRBV20-1 with TRBJ2-7; unclear D gene. V was shortened by 0 bases and J by 1 base, with 13 bases between the two germline ends. This CDR3 comprises 15 residues. Per germline, CDR1 DFQATT and CDR2 SNEGSKA (reference sequence). CDR3 coding DNA: TGCAGTGCTAGAGATCCGGCCGGCCTTTCCTACGAGCAGTACTTC. Amino acid sequence: CSARDPAGLSYEQYF.

This chain uses TRBV3-1 with TRBJ2-5; D ambiguous. V lost 1 base, J lost 1 base, and 16 bases lay in between. This CDR3 comprises 17 residues. Per the germline V gene, CDR1 is LGHDT and CDR2 is YNNKEL (reference sequence). The chain's CDR3 is CASSQGTLLKFQETQYF. For the CDR3, the DNA is TGTGCCAGCAGCCAAGGTACCTTGCTAAAATTCCAAGAGACCCAGTACTTC.

With respect to this clonotype: This may arise from a read error, as a much more abundant clone is one base away. The gene calls are TRBV29-1 and TRBJ2-5; D uncertain. Between the trimmed V and J ends, which lost 7 bases and 3 bases, there was a span of 9 bases. From germline, CDR1 is SQVTM and CDR2 ANQGSEA. There are 11 residues in the CDR3. The CDR3 DNA follows: TGCAGCGCTGTTCTCAAAGAGACCCAGTACTTC. Its protein product is CSAVLKETQYF.

The rearrangement joins TRBV21-1 to TRBJ2-5; the listed D gene, TRBD2, was not tested against the DNA. The J call may be incorrect, as the DNA end agrees better with TRBJ2-7. TRBV21-1 is a pseudogene locus. This CDR3 is 14 amino acids long. The CDR3: CASSKASGNHEQYF. In DNA, the CDR3 is TGTGCCAGCAGCAAAGCTAGCGGGAACCACGAGCAGTACTTC.

The CDR3 here is CSVISLGLMNTEAFF. As DNA, the CDR3 is TGCAGCGTAATCAGCCTGGGCCTCATGAACACTGAAGCTTTCTTT. This chain connects TRBV29-1 to TRBJ1-1, with no clear D. From germline, CDR1 is SQVTM and CDR2 ANQGSEA. Trimming left V 6 bases short and J 0 bases short, with 17 bases between. The CDR3 runs to 15 residues.

The V call is TRBV27, the J call TRBJ2-4; 10 bases are shared with TRBD1. There are 18 residues in the CDR3. V lost 3 bases to trimming and J lost 8 bases; unmatched junction nucleotides: 16. The germline gives CDR1 MNHEY, CDR2 SMNVEV (reference sequence). CDR3 DNA sequence: TGTGCCAGCAGTTTTGGGGGCTGGGACAGGGGTTCCAATGACATTCAGTACTTC. Translating gives CASSFGGWDRGSNDIQYF.

The V call is TRBV5-1, the J call TRBJ2-5, with TRBD1 identical over 7 bases. Germline CDR1 reads SGHRS; CDR2 reads YFSETQ. J gave up 3 bases and V 0 bases, and 5 bases lay outside the gene matches. The CDR3 contains 15 residues. CDR3 nucleotide sequence: TGCGCCAGCAGCTTGGACAGGGGATGGGAAGAGACCCAGTACTTC. Translating it yields CASSLDRGWEETQYF.

Only a few counts were recorded for this clonotype. The chain recombines TRBV11-3 with TRBJ2-6; 10 positions agree with TRBD1. Germline-derived CDR1 and CDR2 are SGHNT and YENEEA. V was pared by 3 bases and J by 0 bases, with 2 bases of the junction left unmatched. CDR3 length equals 17 residues. CDR3 sequence: CASSLGQGSSGANVLTF. CDR3 nucleotide sequence: TGTGCCAGCAGCTTGGGACAGGGGTCCTCTGGGGCCAACGTCCTGACTTTC.

With respect to this clonotype: One junction end disagrees with the germline gene, perhaps due to a read error. The chain is built from TRBV7-2 and TRBJ1-1, with 7 bases that match TRBD1. Germline V lookup: CDR1 SGHTA, CDR2 FQGNSA. This CDR3 contains 14 residues. The chain's CDR3 is CVSSPRGRGTEAFF. DNA for the CDR3: TGTGTCAGCAGCCCCAGGGGGAGGGGCACTGAAGCTTTCTTT. Combining the CDR3 with reference TRBV7-2 and TRBJ1-1 gives the whole variable domain GAGVSQSPSNKVTEKGKDVELRCDPISGHTALYWYRQSLGQGLEFLIYFQGNSAPDKSGLPSDRFSAERTGGSVSTLTIQRTQQEDSAVYLCVSSPRGRGTEAFFGQGTRLTVV.

The chain has TRBV10-3 and TRBJ1-1; tentatively, D is TRBD1 (6 bases). Germline V gives CDR1 ENHRY, CDR2 SYGVKD. Trimming shortened V by 2 bases and J by 6 bases, and 16 bases separated the two germline ends. The CDR3 has 15 residues. CDR3 DNA sequence: TGTGCCATCAGTGAGGGGCAGGGGAGTAATTCTGAAGCTTTCTTT. Protein product: CAISEGQGSNSEAFF.

The J gene is TRBJ2-1, the V gene TRBV6-5, with 8 bases matching TRBD1. The germline V gene encodes CDR1 MNHEY and CDR2 SVGAGI. The CDR3 runs to 14 residues. The V and J ends lost 0 bases and 8 bases, in that order; junction bases with no gene match: 3. CDR3 residues: CASSYSTGVDEQFF. CDR3 bases: TGTGCCAGCAGTTACTCGACAGGGGTGGATGAGCAGTTCTTC.

This clonotype was observed a handful of times. The CDR3 here is CASSLEGTGQPGGYTF. As DNA, the CDR3 is TGTGCCAGCAGCTTGGAAGGGACAGGCCAACCGGGAGGCTACACCTTC. The chain carries TRBV5-5 and TRBJ1-2; 8 nucleotides agree with TRBD1. The CDR3 runs to 16 residues. The V gene's germline CDR1 is SGHKS and CDR2 YYEKEE (reference sequence). Trimming took 0 bases from V and 8 from J; bases not matched to a gene: 12.